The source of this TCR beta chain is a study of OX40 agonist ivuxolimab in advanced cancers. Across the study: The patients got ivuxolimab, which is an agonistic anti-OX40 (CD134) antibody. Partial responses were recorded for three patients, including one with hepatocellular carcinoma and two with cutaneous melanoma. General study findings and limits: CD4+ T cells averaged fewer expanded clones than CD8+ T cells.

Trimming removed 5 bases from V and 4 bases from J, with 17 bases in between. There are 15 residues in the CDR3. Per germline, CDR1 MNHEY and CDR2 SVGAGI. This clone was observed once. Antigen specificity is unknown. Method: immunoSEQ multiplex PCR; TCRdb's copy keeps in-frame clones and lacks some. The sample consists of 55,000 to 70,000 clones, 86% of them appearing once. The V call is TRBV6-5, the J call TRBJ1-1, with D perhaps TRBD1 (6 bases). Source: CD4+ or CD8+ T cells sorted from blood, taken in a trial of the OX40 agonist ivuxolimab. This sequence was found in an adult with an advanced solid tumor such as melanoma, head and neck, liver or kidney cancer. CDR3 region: CASSPRTVAITEAFF. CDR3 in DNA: TGTGCCAGCAGTCCGCGGACAGTAGCCATCACTGAAGCTTTCTTT.